One and the same sample provided the 8 T cell receptor beta chains below, sequenced in a study of T cell responses to AZD1222 COVID-19 vaccine. Assay: immunoSEQ multiplex PCR; the TCRdb copy retains only in-frame clones and omits some. The sample lists about 150,000 clones, 88% occurring once. The sample consisted of peripheral blood, taken on day 0 of AZD1222 vaccination. The origin of the receptors is an adult in good health.

The chain carries TRBV2 and TRBJ2-3; no reliable D call. V was trimmed by 6 bases and J by 0 bases, leaving 13 bases between them. The V gene's germline CDR1 is SNHLY and CDR2 FYNNEI. There are 15 residues in the CDR3. Here the CDR3 DNA reads TGTGCCAGCAGGCTATCCCGTCTCAGCACAGATACGCAGTATTTT. This translates into CASRLSRLSTDTQYF.

V and J are TRBV19 and TRBJ1-2; tentative D call: TRBD1 (5 bases). CDR1 and CDR2 (germline): LNHDA, SQIVND (reference sequence). Trimming pared 5 bases from V and 4 bases from J, leaving 20 bases between. There are 16 residues in the CDR3. The CDR3 region is CASSGERDPAAYGYTF. As DNA, the CDR3 is TGTGCCAGTAGTGGGGAACGGGACCCGGCGGCCTATGGCTACACCTTC.

The genes are TRBV7-9 and TRBJ2-5; 9 bases are a match to TRBD1. The J segment lost 2 bases and the V segment lost 3 bases, leaving 4 bases of the junction unmatched. CDR1 and CDR2 (germline): SEHNR, FQNEAQ (reference sequence). This CDR3 contains 15 residues. The CDR3 protein is CASSLTGGYQETQYF. The CDR3 nucleotides read TGTGCCAGCAGCTTGACAGGGGGGTATCAAGAGACCCAGTACTTC.

The chain links TRBV28 to TRBJ1-2; no reliable D call. This CDR3 comprises 11 residues. V shed 10 bases and J shed 5 bases, with 11 bases lying between them. Germline CDR1 is MDHEN and CDR2 is SYDVKM. The CDR3 coding sequence is TGTGCCATAGGCAGGCTATATGGCTACACCTTC. Protein sequence: CAIGRLYGYTF.

V usage is TRBV28 and J usage is TRBJ1-2; 7 nucleotides line up with TRBD1. There are 16 residues in the CDR3. Per germline, CDR1 MDHEN and CDR2 SYDVKM. The J segment lost 0 bases and the V segment lost 6 bases, leaving 10 bases of the junction unmatched. CDR3 sequence: CASSPGGAYSNYGYTF. The DNA for the CDR3 is TGTGCCAGCAGCCCAGGGGGGGCTTATTCTAACTATGGCTACACCTTC.

This clone was seen a handful of times. The gene calls are TRBV29-1 and TRBJ2-1; TRBD1 matches 11 bases. The CDR3 has 15 amino acids. Trimming cost V 1 base and J 5 bases; bases outside gene matches: 4. Looked up from germline, CDR1 is SQVTM and CDR2 is ANQGSEA. The chain's CDR3 is CSVEGDRGDNNEQFF. CDR3 nucleotides: TGCAGCGTTGAAGGGGACAGGGGGGATAACAATGAGCAGTTCTTC.

The rearrangement joins TRBV9 to TRBJ2-1; 7 bases agree with TRBD2. The V gene end was trimmed by 3 bases and the J gene end by 7 bases; junction bases not matched to a gene: 16. Germline CDR1 and CDR2: SGDLS and YYNGEE. The length of the CDR3 is 17 residues. The CDR3 region has the DNA TGTGCCAGCAGCGGTACGCGGCAGGGAGGGCCGTGGAATGAGCAGTTCTTC. This codes for CASSGTRQGGPWNEQFF.

The chain joins TRBV16 to TRBJ1-3, with D uncertain. Deletions cut 0 bases from V and 4 bases from J, with 10 bases between. The CDR3 spans 15 residues. Germline CDR1 and CDR2: KGHSY and FQNENV. Here the CDR3 DNA reads TGTGCCAGCAGCCAATCGGGCGCATCGGGAAACACCATATATTTT. Translating it yields CASSQSGASGNTIYF.